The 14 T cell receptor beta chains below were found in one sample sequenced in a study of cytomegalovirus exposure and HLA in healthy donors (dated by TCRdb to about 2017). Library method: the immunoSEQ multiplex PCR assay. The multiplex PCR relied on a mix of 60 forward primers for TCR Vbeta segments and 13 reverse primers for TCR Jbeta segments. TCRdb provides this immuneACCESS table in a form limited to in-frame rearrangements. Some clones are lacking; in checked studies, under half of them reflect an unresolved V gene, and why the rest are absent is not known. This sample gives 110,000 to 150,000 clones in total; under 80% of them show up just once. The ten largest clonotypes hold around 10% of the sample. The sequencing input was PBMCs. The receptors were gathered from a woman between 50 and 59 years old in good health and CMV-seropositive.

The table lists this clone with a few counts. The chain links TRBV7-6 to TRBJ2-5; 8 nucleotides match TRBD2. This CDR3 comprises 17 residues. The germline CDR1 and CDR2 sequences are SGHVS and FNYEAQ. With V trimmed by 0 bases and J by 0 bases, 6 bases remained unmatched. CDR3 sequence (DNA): TGTGCCAGCAGCTTAGCATGGGCAGCGGGAGACCAAGAGACCCAGTACTTC. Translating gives CASSLAWAAGDQETQYF.

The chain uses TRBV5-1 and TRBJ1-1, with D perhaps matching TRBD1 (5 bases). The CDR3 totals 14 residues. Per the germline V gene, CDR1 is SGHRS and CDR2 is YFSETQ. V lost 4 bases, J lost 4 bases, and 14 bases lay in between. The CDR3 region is CASSRPGGGTEAFF. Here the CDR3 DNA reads TGCGCCAGCAGCCGTCCCGGGGGGGGCACTGAAGCTTTCTTT.

The CDR3 region has the DNA TGTGCCAGTAGCTTCCGGGTCCTCTCCTACGAGCAGTACTTC. Protein sequence: CASSFRVLSYEQYF. The V call is TRBV19, the J call TRBJ2-7; D unclear. Germline V gives CDR1 LNHDA, CDR2 SQIVND (reference sequence). The CDR3 sequence is 14 residues long. Trimming removed 6 bases from V and 0 bases from J, with 12 bases in between.

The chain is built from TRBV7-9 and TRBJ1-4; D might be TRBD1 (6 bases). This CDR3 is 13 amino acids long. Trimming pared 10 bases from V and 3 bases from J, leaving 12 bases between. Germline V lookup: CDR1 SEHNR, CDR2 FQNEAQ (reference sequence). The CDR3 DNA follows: TGTGCCACCCCGGACAGTTCTAATGAAAAACTGTTTTTT. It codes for CATPDSSNEKLFF. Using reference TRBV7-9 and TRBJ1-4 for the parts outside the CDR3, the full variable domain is DTGVSQNPRHKITKRGQNVTFRCDPISEHNRLYWYRQTLGQGPEFLTYFQNEAQLEKSRLLSDRFSAERPKGSFSTLEIQRTEQGDSAMYLCATPDSSNEKLFFGSGTQLSVL.

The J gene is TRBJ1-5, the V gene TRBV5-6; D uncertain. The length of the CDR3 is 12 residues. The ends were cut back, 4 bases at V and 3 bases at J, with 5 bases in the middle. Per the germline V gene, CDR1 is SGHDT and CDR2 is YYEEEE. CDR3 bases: TGTGCCAGCAGCCCTTTCAATCAGCCCCAGCATTTT. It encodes CASSPFNQPQHF.

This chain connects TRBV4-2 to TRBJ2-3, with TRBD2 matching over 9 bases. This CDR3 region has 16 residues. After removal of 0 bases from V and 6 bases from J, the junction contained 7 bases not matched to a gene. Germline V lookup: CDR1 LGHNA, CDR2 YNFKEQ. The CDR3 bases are TGTGCCAGCAGCCAAGATGGCGGGGGGGCCGTGGATACGCAGTATTTT. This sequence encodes CASSQDGGGAVDTQYF.

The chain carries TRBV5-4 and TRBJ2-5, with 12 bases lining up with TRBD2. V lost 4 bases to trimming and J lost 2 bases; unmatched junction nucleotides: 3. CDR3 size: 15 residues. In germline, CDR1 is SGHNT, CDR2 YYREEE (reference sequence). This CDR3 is CASSLGLAGQETQYF. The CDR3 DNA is TGTGCCAGCAGCCTGGGACTAGCGGGTCAAGAGACCCAGTACTTC.

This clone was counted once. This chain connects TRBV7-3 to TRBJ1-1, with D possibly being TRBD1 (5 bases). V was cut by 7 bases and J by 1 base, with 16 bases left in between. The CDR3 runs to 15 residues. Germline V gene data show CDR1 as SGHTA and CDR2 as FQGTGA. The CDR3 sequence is CASNGGPTKNTEAFF. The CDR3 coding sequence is TGTGCCAGCAACGGGGGACCGACGAAGAACACTGAAGCTTTCTTT.

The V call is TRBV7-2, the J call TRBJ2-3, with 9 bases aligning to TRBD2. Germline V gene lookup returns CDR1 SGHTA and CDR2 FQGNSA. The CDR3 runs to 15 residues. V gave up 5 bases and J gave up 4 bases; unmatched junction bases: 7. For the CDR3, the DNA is TGTGCCAGCAGCCAGACTAGCGGAGTAGCAGATACGCAGTATTTT. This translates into CASSQTSGVADTQYF.

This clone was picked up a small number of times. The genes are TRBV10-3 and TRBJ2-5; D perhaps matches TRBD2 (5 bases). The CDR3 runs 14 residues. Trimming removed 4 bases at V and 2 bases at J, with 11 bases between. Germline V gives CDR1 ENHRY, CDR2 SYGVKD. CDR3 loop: CAISGGGLQETQYF. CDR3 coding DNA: TGTGCCATCAGTGGTGGAGGATTACAAGAGACCCAGTACTTC.

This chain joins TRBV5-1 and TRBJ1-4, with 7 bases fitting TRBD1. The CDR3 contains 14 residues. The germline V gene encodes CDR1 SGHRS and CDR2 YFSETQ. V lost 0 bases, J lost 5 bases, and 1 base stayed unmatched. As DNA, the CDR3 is TGCGCCAGCAGCTTGGGACAGGGAAATGAAAAACTGTTTTTT. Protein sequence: CASSLGQGNEKLFF. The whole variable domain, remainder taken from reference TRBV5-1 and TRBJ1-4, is KAGVTQTPRYLIKTRGQQVTLSCSPISGHRSVSWYQQTPGQGLQFLFEYFSETQRNKGNFPGRFSGRQFSNSRSEMNVSTLELGDSALYLCASSLGQGNEKLFFGSGTQLSVL.

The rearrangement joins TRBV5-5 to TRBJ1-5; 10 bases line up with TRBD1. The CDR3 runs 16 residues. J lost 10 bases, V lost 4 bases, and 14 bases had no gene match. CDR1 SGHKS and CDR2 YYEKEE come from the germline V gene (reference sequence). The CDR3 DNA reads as TGTGCCAGCAGCATCTCGGGACAGGGGCTCGGGGGACCCCAGCATTTT. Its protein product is CASSISGQGLGGPQHF.

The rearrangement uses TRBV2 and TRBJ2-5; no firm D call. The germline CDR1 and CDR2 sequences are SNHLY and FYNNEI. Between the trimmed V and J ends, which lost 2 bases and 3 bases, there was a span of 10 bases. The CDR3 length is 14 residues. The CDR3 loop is CASSEFGGEETQYF. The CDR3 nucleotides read TGTGCCAGCAGTGAATTCGGCGGAGAAGAGACCCAGTACTTC.

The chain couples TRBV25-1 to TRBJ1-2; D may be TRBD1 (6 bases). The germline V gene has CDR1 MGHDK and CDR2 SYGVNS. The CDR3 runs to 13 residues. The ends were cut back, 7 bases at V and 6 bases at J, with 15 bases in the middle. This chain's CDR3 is CASTRGGLDGYTF. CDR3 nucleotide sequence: TGTGCCAGCACTAGGGGGGGGCTTGATGGCTACACCTTC.